This TCR beta chain was retrieved from a study of blood T cell repertoires in COVID-19. Data came from immunoSEQ multiplex PCR; TCRdb stores just in-frame clones and leaves some out. The data contain hundreds of thousands of clones, about 91% of them seen just once; the ten biggest clones take up 0.7% to 1%. This clone was detected only a few times. Germline CDR1 reads SGHRS; CDR2 reads YFSETQ. The CDR3 totals 13 residues. Trimming removed 0 bases from V and 6 bases from J, with 8 bases in between. Sequencing was carried out using peripheral blood. This chain joins TRBV5-1 and TRBJ2-3, with D hard to call. This receptor was identified in a man aged 18 to 29 with COVID-19, enrolled during active disease. CDR3 DNA: TGCGCCAGCAGCTTGGCCATCGGTGATACGCAGTATTTT. Translating it yields CASSLAIGDTQYF.